This record concerns one T cell receptor beta chain sequence. Its matching antigen is unknown. The sample belongs to a study of regulatory T cells in long-lasting Graves disease. Study observations and caveats: TCR diversity was lower in persistent than newly diagnosed Graves' disease.

Assembly of TCR beta libraries relied on iRepertoire HTBI primers together with Arm-PCR of CDR3 regions. TCRdb called the multiplex PCR reads again in MiXCR, with one record for every CDR3 protein. The sample records about 460,000 distinct CDR3 sequences, around 13% being singletons. Losses at the gene ends were 4 bases for V and 5 bases for J; bases not matched to a gene: 8. The CDR3 runs 15 residues. Per the germline V gene, CDR1 is SGHRS and CDR2 is YFSETQ. Time point indicated: newly diagnosed GD, antithyroid drugs for less than 3 months. Extracted RNA from PBMCs served as the source of the TCR library. Separately, the same data were catalogued under a study of T cells in Graves' hyperthyroidism and ophthalmopathy.

The TCR sequence derives from a woman in her 50s with Graves disease. The J gene is TRBJ2-7, the V gene TRBV5-1, with 11 bases lining up with TRBD2. Sequencing used peripheral blood mononuclear cells (PBMCs), obtained at new diagnosis, from a patient treated with antithyroid drugs. The CDR3 is CASSEVSGRVHEQYF. CDR3 sequence (DNA): TGCGCCAGCAGCGAAGTTAGCGGGAGGGTACACGAGCAGTACTTC. Based on the CDR3 plus reference TRBV5-1 and TRBJ2-7, the full variable domain is KAGVTQTPRYLIKTRGQQVTLSCSPISGHRSVSWYQQTPGQGLQFLFEYFSETQRNKGNFPGRFSGRQFSNSRSEMNVSTLELGDSALYLCASSEVSGRVHEQYFGPGTRLTVT.